Each of the 11 T cell receptor beta chains below was sequenced from the same sample in a study of shared clonotypes between healthy human individuals. Sequenced by immunoSEQ multiplex PCR; TCRdb stores in-frame clones only, minus some. The sample lists a few million clones, over 85% occurring once. The material sequenced was naive CD4+ T cells from PBMCs. Subset denoted: CD45RA+ positively selected. These TCRs come from a man younger than 35 in good health. Some clones in this sample may be carry-over from other donors' samples.

Of note for this clone: This CDR3 is also generated by other DNA sequences in the sample. The chain carries TRBV11-3 and TRBJ2-7; tentative D call: TRBD2 (5 bases). The CDR3 extends over 14 amino acids. V lost 1 base and J 4 bases, leaving 11 bases between the germline ends. Germline CDR1 SGHNT, CDR2 YENEEA. For the CDR3, the DNA is TGTGCCAGCAGCTTAGGAGGGTCTTCTTACGAGCAGTACTTC. Residues: CASSLGGSSYEQYF. Drawing the rest from reference TRBV11-3 and TRBJ2-7, the complete variable domain is EAGVVQSPRYKIIEKKQPVAFWCNPISGHNTLYWYLQNLGQGPELLIRYENEEAVDDSQLPKDRFSAERLKGVDSTLKIQPAELGDSAVYLCASSLGGSSYEQYFGPGTRLTVT.

In its sample, this clone was seen once. The chain couples TRBV6-5 to TRBJ1-1; the D is unclear. Trimming stripped 6 bases from V and 6 bases from J, with 11 bases between. The CDR3 has 12 residues. Germline CDR1 and CDR2: MNHEY and SVGAGI. For the CDR3, the DNA is TGTGCCAGCAGCCCATATGGGGCTGAAGCTTTCTTT. Protein: CASSPYGAEAFF.

Concerning this clone itself: In the same sample, other DNA sequences code for this CDR3. V usage is TRBV7-2 and J usage is TRBJ1-5; D is perhaps TRBD1 (6 bases). The CDR3 length is 14 residues. The ends were cut back, 1 base at V and 4 bases at J, with 8 bases in the middle. Germline V gene sequence: CDR1 SGHTA, CDR2 FQGNSA. The DNA of the CDR3 is TGTGCCAGCAGCTTAGAAGGGGGGAATCAGCCCCAGCATTTT. This encodes CASSLEGGNQPQHF.

This clone was picked up a small number of times. This CDR3 is also generated by other DNA sequences in the sample. The chain uses TRBV18 and TRBJ2-7, with TRBD1 matching 10 bases. V was pared by 3 bases and J by 2 bases, with 1 base of the junction left unmatched. The CDR3 contains 14 residues. Germline CDR1 KGHSH, CDR2 LQKENI. The CDR3 DNA reads TGTGCCAGCTCACCGGGACAGGGGACCTACGAGCAGTACTTC. Translating it yields CASSPGQGTYEQYF.

The chain couples TRBV5-6 to TRBJ1-5; TRBD1 agrees at 7 bases. Germline-derived CDR1 and CDR2 are SGHDT and YYEEEE. Trimming at V came to 3 bases and at J to 6 bases, leaving 6 bases not matched to a gene. The CDR3 is 14 amino acids. CDR3 sequence reads: CASSSDRESQPQHF. In DNA, the CDR3 is TGTGCCAGCAGCTCCGACAGGGAAAGTCAGCCCCAGCATTTT.

This chain joins TRBV6-5 and TRBJ1-4, with D perhaps TRBD1 (6 bases). CDR1 is MNHEY, CDR2 SVGAGI, per germline. The ends were cut back, 7 bases at V and 8 bases at J, with 17 bases in the middle. The CDR3 totals 14 residues. The chain's CDR3 is CASNEQGGEEKLFF. CDR3 nucleotide sequence: TGTGCCAGCAACGAACAGGGCGGGGAGGAAAAACTGTTTTTT.

The gene calls are TRBV27 and TRBJ1-3; D not certain. V shed 4 bases and J shed 4 bases, with 14 bases lying between them. This CDR3 is built from 15 residues. Per germline, CDR1 MNHEY and CDR2 SMNVEV (reference sequence). The CDR3 sequence is CASSSGLLGGNTIYF. CDR3 sequence (DNA): TGTGCCAGCAGTTCGGGCCTACTGGGAGGAAACACCATATATTTT.

This clone was counted a few times. V is TRBV7-9 and J is TRBJ1-2, with a tentative D call TRBD1 (6 bases). Germline loops: CDR1 SEHNR, CDR2 FQNEAQ (reference sequence). The CDR3 consists of 15 residues. Trimming cost V 4 bases and J 0 bases, with 12 bases left between them. CDR3 coding DNA: TGTGCCAGCAGCTCAGCAGGGGAAGCTAACTATGGCTACACCTTC. It specifies CASSSAGEANYGYTF.

The chain is built from TRBV10-2 and TRBJ1-1; no clear D. V lost 6 bases and J lost 6, with 14 bases in between. CDR1 is WSHSY and CDR2 is SAAADI in the germline V gene. The CDR3 totals 13 residues. The DNA of the CDR3 is TGCGCCAGCAGGGAGGGTAGTAATCCTGAAGCTTTCTTT. Amino acid sequence: CASREGSNPEAFF.

The V gene is TRBV2, the J gene TRBJ1-1, with 8 positions matching TRBD1. Germline-derived CDR1 and CDR2 are SNHLY and FYNNEI. The CDR3 sequence is 14 residues long. The trim removed 6 bases at V and 1 base at J, leaving 4 bases unmatched. CDR3 sequence: CASSDRGQNTEAFF. In nucleotides, the CDR3 is TGTGCCAGCAGCGACAGGGGCCAGAACACTGAAGCTTTCTTT.

This chain uses TRBV7-3 with TRBJ2-2; 10 bases align to TRBD2. The CDR3 consists of 15 residues. Trimming removed 3 bases from V and 5 bases from J; junction bases left unmatched: 3. Germline CDR1 and CDR2: SGHTA and FQGTGA. CDR3 bases: TGTGCCAGCAGCTTCGGGACTAGCGAGACCGGGGAGCTGTTTTTT. It codes for CASSFGTSETGELFF.